This T cell receptor (beta chain) is drawn from a study of cytomegalovirus exposure and HLA in healthy donors (dated 2017 in TCRdb). Some background on the complete study: An earlier analysis of about 530 of the donors reported roughly 300 Gb of sequence data and 95 million to 120 million unique TCR beta sequences obtained from 180 million or so T cells. The number of donors typed differed by locus, with roughly 620-640 for A, B, C, DRB1 and DQB1, roughly 550 for DQA1, 600 to 610 for DPA1, and over 400 for DPB1. A later genetic analysis took genome-wide SNP genotypes for 398 of the 666 donors and used that subset as a discovery cohort. The aim of the study was to test whether cataloging public T cell receptors could identify signatures of past pathogen exposure. About five DR-DQ haplotypes were treated as single units for association and clustering because of strong linkage in the cohort. Every repertoire in the discovery cohort had been generated on one and the same sequencing platform. A later analysis re-examined previously published TCR beta repertoires from hundreds of donors and added high-resolution HLA genotyping to investigate patterns of TCR occurrence. Rather than using new phenotypic data, the later analysis identified candidate immune exposures from TCR beta sequences and from how often those sequences occurred across donors. Alongside the repertoire data, information on donor age, sex, ethnicity and CMV serostatus was compiled. Among about 360 genotyped donors of the cohort, an average of approximately 240,000 unique TCR beta nucleotide sequences were sequenced per donor, roughly 20% of them non-productive. Of the 300 to 400 genotyped donors, over 65% fell in the genetic ancestry cluster associated with self-reported Caucasian donors. An earlier analysis of several hundred of the donors applied high-throughput TCR beta sequencing to assess whether each TCR beta V gene segment acted as functional or pseudogenic. High-throughput TCR immunosequencing, statistical association of individual TCRs with disease status, and machine learning were combined to predict cytomegalovirus infection status. In addition to the first cohort of 650 to 750 subjects, a separate validation cohort of 100 to 150 different subjects was used. Approximately 310 gigabases of sequencing data and approximately 92 million unique TCR sequences made up an early release that covered several hundred HLA-typed donors. The study profiled the T cell repertoires of under 700 subjects by immunosequencing and related them to cytomegalovirus serostatus. HLA typing covered class I and class II loci at four-digit resolution.

On this clone itself: The clone's antigen remains unknown. No qualities accompany the bases; no much larger clone lies one base away.

The CDR3 contains 14 residues, cysteine and phenylalanine counted. The CDR3 DNA has 42 bases and is translated from base 1. The V end loses 3 bases and the J end loses 2 bases, and a stretch of 10 bases separates them. The germline V gene specifies SGHRS as CDR1 and YFSETQ as CDR2. The cohort consisted of 666 healthy bone marrow donors. All cohort members were sampled while nominally healthy, although unrecorded immune exposures were likely present. The donor tested CMV seronegative, placing the donor among the 350 or so seronegative members of the cohort. Each donor provided a peripheral blood sample, and peripheral blood mononuclear cells were used for TCR beta sequencing. The Qiagen DNeasy Blood Extraction Kit was used to extract genomic DNA from the blood cell samples. Libraries were made using the immunoSEQ multiplex PCR assay. For the multiplex PCR, a mixture combining 60 forward primers for TCR Vbeta segments and 13 reverse primers for TCR Jbeta segments was used. The CDR3 region of rearranged TCR beta genes was amplified from genomic DNA with a multiplex PCR assay. Amplified TCR beta libraries were sequenced as 87-base-pair reads on the Illumina HiSeq System. For the original study's pipeline: A later analysis tallied roughly 76 million unique TCR beta chains across the 640 or so repertoires, and approximately 9.9 million of those chains were shared by two or more donors. A nearest-neighbor algorithm error-corrected the raw reads and collapsed the reads into unique sequences, merging closely related sequences to remove PCR and sequencing errors. To assign V, D and J gene segments, CDR3 sequences were aligned to IMGT reference sequences. For a sequence to be retained, a match of at least six nucleotides was required to both a V gene segment and a J gene segment. Rearrangements were classified as productive when the CDR3 lacked stop codons and remained in frame with V and J, and all other rearrangements were classified as non-productive. CDR3 was defined by IMGT convention, running from the second conserved V-encoded cysteine to the conserved J-encoded phenylalanine. The earlier analysis of about 560 of the donors excluded any sequence lacking an unambiguous match to a single V gene segment. An earlier analysis of a few hundred of the donors called V segments functional above 56.7% productive rearrangements and segregating when the between-donor standard deviation exceeded 5%. A statistical classification framework was built for diagnosing cytomegalovirus status from the catalog of TCR beta chain sequences. In a later analysis, V and J genes were assigned by comparing TCR nucleotide sequences against IMGT/GENE-DB human TR gene sequences. A later analysis assigned CDR3 sequences and most-parsimonious VDJ recombination scenarios with the TCRdist pipeline. A later analysis defined each TCR beta chain by its CDR3 amino acid sequence plus V-gene family, and excluded reads lacking a unique V-gene family. In a later analysis, around 650 highly shared, low-generation-probability nucleotide sequences were removed to address suspected cross-contamination and a sequencing artifact. In a later analysis, a clonal expansion index for each public chain was calculated from normalized within-repertoire ranks of inferred template counts. Generation probabilities in a later analysis came from a VDJ recombination model fitted to out-of-frame rearrangements, and those results were checked against IGoR. Hypergeometric tests were used in a later analysis to score TCR-TCR, TCR-HLA and TCR-CMV co-occurrence, with a repertoire-size bias correction applied to the TCR pairs. To estimate false discovery rates, a later analysis permuted the HLA or CMV assignments 20 times. A later analysis grouped co-occurring TCRs with DBSCAN, adding TCRdist sequence similarity when clustering within HLA-allele-positive subsets. Co-occurrence clustering excluded repertoires with fewer than 30,000 or more than 120,000 public chains, plus five with anomalous nucleotide sharing. The source is immuneACCESS, and TCRdb retained only in-frame sequences with V and J called. Part of the clones is not carried over; for the studies checked, unresolved V genes explain less than half of this, and the remainder is unexplained. That table gives V, J and clone size, and the DNA gave D and trimming. The sample records 75,000 to 100,000 clones, over 65% of which are singletons. The biggest ten clones account for around 3.4% of the sample.

Overall study results and their limits: In a later analysis, the rate of TCR association differed among HLA loci, with DRB1 alleles having the most associated TCRs and HLA-C alleles having the fewest. V-gene and J-gene trimming of TCR beta chains was associated with a missense DCLRE1C variant in a later genetic analysis, and the association was replicated in an independent cohort. In a later analysis, HLA-associated TCR beta chains were found to be more clonally expanded and to have lower generation probabilities than equally common non-associated chains. Seventeen rarely observed V segments, including chromosome 9 orphons, were excluded from the earlier analysis of some 590 of the donors because counts were too low. The only immune exposure information available for the cohort was CMV serostatus. In this cohort, only TCR beta chains were sequenced, and detectable features were limited by the absence of alpha or paired-chain data. According to a later analysis, most CMV-associated TCR beta chains appeared to be HLA-restricted, and the HLA associations seemed to be driven largely by CMV exposure. In a later analysis, 15,000 to 20,000 TCR beta sequences were associated with specific HLA alleles at a false discovery rate of 0.05. While some public TCRs were present in many individuals, most TCR sequences turned up only very rarely across donors. When HLA alleles, especially DR and DQ, strongly co-occurred, attributing TCR associations to individual alleles was difficult. A further reported finding was that TCR beta sequences accurately predicted the HLA-A and HLA-B alleles for most subjects in the first cohort. Cytomegalovirus status was reported to be diagnosed by the classifier with high specificity and sensitivity in both the original and validation cohorts. In an earlier analysis of 450 to 750 of the donors, most TCR beta V segments appeared in productive rearrangements about 87% or about 30% of the time, broadly matching IMGT annotations. The authors suggested that the approach could potentially be extended to other disease states and immunological phenotypes. A cluster of highly shared sequence variants was judged likely to be a technical artifact of the sequencing pipeline. According to a later genetic analysis, donors in an Asian-associated ancestry cluster had fewer N-insertions in productive TCRs than the roughly 670-donor mean. Correlated functional status among segregating V segments might be attributable to linkage disequilibrium, but an unknown experimental factor could not be ruled out. Sequencing depth was assumed to be roughly uniform across donors in the presence/absence analyses, though that assumption may not hold. According to a later analysis, parvovirus B19, influenza, CMV and Epstein-Barr virus appeared linked to several top co-occurrence clusters. HLA typing was unavailable for some donors at each locus, so association tests used only the typed subset. In vitro tests confirmed that three of the cytomegalovirus-associated TCR beta chains recognize cytomegalovirus antigens. Because the 87-base-pair reads could not distinguish some IMGT-functional V segments, including TRBV6-2 and TRBV6-3, those segments were excluded. In the study, around 160 TCR beta chains were listed as associated with cytomegalovirus.

Sequences were obtained from PBMCs. The receptor was isolated from a man between 35 and 55 years old in good health and CMV-seronegative. The sequence links TRBV5-1 to TRBJ2-3; matching of 6 bases hints at TRBD2 as the D gene. The sequence in DNA is TGCGCCAGCAGCTCGACTAGGGCCACAGATACGCAGTATTTT. Protein translation: CASSSTRATDTQYF.